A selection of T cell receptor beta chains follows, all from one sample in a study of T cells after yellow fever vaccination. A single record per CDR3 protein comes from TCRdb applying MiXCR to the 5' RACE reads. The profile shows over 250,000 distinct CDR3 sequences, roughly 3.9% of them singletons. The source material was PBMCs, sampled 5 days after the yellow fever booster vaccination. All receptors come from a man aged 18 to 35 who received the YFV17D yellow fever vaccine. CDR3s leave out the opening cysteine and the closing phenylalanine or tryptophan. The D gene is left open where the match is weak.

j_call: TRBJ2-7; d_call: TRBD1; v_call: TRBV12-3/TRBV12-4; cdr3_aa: ASSIRTGSYEQY
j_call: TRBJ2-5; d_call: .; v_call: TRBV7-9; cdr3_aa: ASSSGNKETQY
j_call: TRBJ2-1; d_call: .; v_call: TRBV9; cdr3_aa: ASSVAPSSYNEQF
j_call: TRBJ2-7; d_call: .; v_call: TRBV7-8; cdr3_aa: ASSLEDQIYEQY
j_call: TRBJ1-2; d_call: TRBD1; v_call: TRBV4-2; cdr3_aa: ASSQEAGQGGGYT
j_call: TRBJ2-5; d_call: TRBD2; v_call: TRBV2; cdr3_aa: ASSPTSGGAGETQY
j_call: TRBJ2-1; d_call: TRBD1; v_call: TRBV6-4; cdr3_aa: ASSDLGGQGAGEQF
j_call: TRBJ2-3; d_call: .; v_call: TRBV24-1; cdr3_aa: ATSDDSGDSLGDTQY
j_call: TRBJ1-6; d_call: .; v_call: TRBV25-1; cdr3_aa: ASSAGRVSPLH
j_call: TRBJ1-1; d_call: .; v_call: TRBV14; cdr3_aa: ASSQDLSGQGWRNTEAF
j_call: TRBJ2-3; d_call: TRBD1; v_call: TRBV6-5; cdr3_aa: ASSYSYPSGGGTDTQY
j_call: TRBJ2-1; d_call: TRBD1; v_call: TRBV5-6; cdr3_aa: ASRSLRTGSGSGEQF
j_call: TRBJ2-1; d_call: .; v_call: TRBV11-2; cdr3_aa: ASSLRGDSSYNEQF
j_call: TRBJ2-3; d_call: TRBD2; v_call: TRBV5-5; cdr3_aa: ASSPWRGGLQY
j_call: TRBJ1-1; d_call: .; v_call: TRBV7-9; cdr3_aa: ASSSNLQAVTEAF
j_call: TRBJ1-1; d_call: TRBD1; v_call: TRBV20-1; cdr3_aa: SARPDRAPEAF
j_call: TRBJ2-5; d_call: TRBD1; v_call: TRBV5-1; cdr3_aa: ASSLAAGGRETQY
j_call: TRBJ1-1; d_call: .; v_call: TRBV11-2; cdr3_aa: ASSLDQRVALGGTEAF
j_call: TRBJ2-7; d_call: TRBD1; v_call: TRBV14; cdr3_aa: ASSHFGGQVVHEQY
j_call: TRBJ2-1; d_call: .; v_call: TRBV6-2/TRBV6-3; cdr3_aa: ASSGPPEATVYNEQF
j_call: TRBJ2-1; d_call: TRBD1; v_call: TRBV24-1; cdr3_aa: ATSDRTGSGGNEQF
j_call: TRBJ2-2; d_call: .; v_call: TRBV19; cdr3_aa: ASSIIGIHRTGELF
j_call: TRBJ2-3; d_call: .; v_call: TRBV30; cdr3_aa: ACPSGADDTQY
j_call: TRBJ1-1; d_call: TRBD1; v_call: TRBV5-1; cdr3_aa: ASSLGTGSMSTEAF
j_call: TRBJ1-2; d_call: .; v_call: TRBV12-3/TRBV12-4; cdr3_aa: ASSFSLTDYGYT
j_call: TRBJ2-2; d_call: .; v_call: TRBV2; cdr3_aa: ASRQQGGELF
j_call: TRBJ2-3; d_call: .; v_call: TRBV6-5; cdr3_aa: ASSPTKSTDTQY
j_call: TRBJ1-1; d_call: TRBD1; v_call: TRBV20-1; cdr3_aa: SATNRGNTEAF
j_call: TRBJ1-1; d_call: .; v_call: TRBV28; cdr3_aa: ASSISGGHTEAF
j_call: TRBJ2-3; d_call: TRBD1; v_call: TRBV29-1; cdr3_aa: SVRTGTSTDTQY
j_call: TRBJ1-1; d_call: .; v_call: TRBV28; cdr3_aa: ASRGLVTEAF
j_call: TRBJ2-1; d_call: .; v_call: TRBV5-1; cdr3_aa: ATQGLSGEQF
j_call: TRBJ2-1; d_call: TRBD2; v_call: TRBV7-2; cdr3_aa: ASSPRGGKDEQF
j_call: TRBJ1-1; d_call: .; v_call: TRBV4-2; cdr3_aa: ASSQEKNTEAF
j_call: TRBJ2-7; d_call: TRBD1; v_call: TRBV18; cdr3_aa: ASSPIGTGLSYEQY
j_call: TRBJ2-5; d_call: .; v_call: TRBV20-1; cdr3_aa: SARDPGRGIQETQY
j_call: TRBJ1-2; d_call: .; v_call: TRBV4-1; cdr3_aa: ASGMHPRGSLYT
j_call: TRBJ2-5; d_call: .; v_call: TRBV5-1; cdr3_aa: ASSLGPIQETQY
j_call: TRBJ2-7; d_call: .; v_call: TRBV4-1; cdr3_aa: ASSQAAEGSEQY
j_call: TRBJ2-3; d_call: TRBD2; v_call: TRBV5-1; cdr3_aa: ASSLVASGGRTDTQY